Presented here are 2 T cell receptor beta chains from one specimen sequenced in a study of T cells in Graves' hyperthyroidism and ophthalmopathy. Template material for amplifying TCR beta CDR3 regions consisted of RNA transcripts. First-round RT-PCR targeting the TCR CDR3 was performed with the HTBI primer set. In TCRdb, the multiplex PCR reads were re-called with MiXCR into one record per CDR3 protein. The table lists a few hundred thousand distinct CDR3 sequences, approximately 15% of them singletons. The sequenced sample was blood. The source of these receptors is a man younger than 40 with Graves' hyperthyroidism that later progressed to Graves' ophthalmopathy.

At least ten counts were recorded for this clonotype. CDR3 in DNA: TGCAGTGCTAATTACAGGGGGGTTAACTATGGCTACACCTTC. Its protein product is CSANYRGVNYGYTF. The genes are TRBV20-1 and TRBJ1-2, with TRBD1 matching 8 bases. The germline CDR1 and CDR2 sequences are DFQATT and SNEGSKA (reference sequence). This CDR3 region has 14 residues. V lost 4 bases and J lost 1; bases outside the gene matches: 5.

The chain employs TRBV7-3 and TRBJ2-7, with TRBD1 identical over 9 bases. The CDR3 has 16 residues. Trimming cost V 5 bases and J 5 bases; bases outside gene matches: 13. CDR1 and CDR2 from the germline V gene are SGHTA and FQGTGA. As DNA, the CDR3 is TGTGCCAGCAGCCCGCCCACAGGGGGCGGGTTGGACGAGCAGTACTTC. Amino acid sequence: CASSPPTGGGLDEQYF.